This paragraph reports one T cell receptor beta chain. The antigen it recognizes is unknown. Base qualities were left out, and no much larger clone turns up one base away. The CDR3 spans 13 residues, from the cysteine through the phenylalanine. The kept DNA is CDR3 alone, 39 bases in frame from the first base. CDR1 and CDR2 are read off the germline V gene (reference sequence) as GTSNPN and SVGIG. V drops 2 bases and J drops 0 bases, leaving 5 bases in between. The immunoSEQ Assay, a bias-controlled multiplex PCR, was used to amplify TCRbeta CDR3 regions from genomic DNA. On the authors' methods: Nucleated cell counts per sample were estimated from amplification of reference gene primers within the assay. To quantify the absolute abundance of each unique TCRbeta CDR3 rearrangement, sequence reads were collapsed and filtered. For each sample, productive Simpson clonality was calculated as the square root of Simpson's diversity index over productive rearrangements. TCRdb retrieved this table from immuneACCESS and kept in-frame rearrangements only. Not all clones are present; in checked studies, unresolved V genes account for under half, and no reason is known for the remainder. Clone size and the V and J calls come from that table; the DNA yielded D and trimming. This sample gives fewer than 140,000 clones in total; over 70% of them show up just once. The ten largest clones add up to more than 0.8% of the sample.

The sample is drawn from a study of blood T cell repertoires in COVID-19 (dated by TCRdb to about 2020). About the investigation overall: Samples covering the acute and convalescent phases of COVID-19 were provided by collaborators in the United States, Italy and Spain. The repertoires were released in a freely available public database intended as a resource for research on the immune response to SARS-CoV-2. Subjects who had been exposed to COVID-19, were actively infected with it, or had recovered from it provided the deeply sampled blood TCRbeta repertoires that made up the dataset. Samples came from the ongoing ImmuneRACE study (first 160 participants) plus 1,254 subjects from 6 global collaborators. Where available, HLA class I and class II types were taken from metadata supplied by the sample provider and were not determined by assay-based typing. A de-identified subject ID, COVID-19 status, age in years and sex were almost always included in the sample metadata. The prospective study material was composed of cDNA or gDNA derived from T cells, B-cell-depleted T cells, or PBMCs.

The collaborating institutions used their own protocols to collect whole blood in K2EDTA tubes. For TCRbeta analysis, collaborator samples were shipped as frozen whole blood, as isolated PBMCs, or as DNA extracted from either sample type. On the study overall, not on this receptor specifically: Clinical and demographic metadata were provided uncurated, with the amount varying by source and participant.

Specimen: peripheral blood. This chain joins TRBV30 to TRBJ2-4, with the D gene not clear enough to name. The receptor was derived from a human donor with acute or convalescent COVID-19. The donor label of this sample is uncertain. The DNA sequence is as follows: TGTGCCTGGAGTCGGTTAGCCAAAAACATTCAGTACTTC. This is translated as CAWSRLAKNIQYF. With the portions outside the CDR3 filled from the reference TRBV30 and TRBJ2-4 genes, the complete variable region becomes SQTIHQWPATLVQPVGSPLSLECTVEGTSNPNLYWYRQAAGRGLQLLFYSVGIGQISSEVPQNLSASRPQDRQFILSSKKLLLSDSGFYLCAWSRLAKNIQYFGAGTRLSVL.